The source of this TCR beta chain is a study of T cell repertoires in cytomegalovirus infection (dated 2019 in TCRdb). Regarding the research as a whole: Donor HLA type was relevant to the analysis, as public TCR beta signatures indicated carriage of CMV infection together with the matching HLA type. Here is what the overall study found, with its caveats: Carriers of CMV infection plus the relevant HLA type were discriminated by the cumulative frequency of public TCR beta family members in the study cohort and in an independent approximately 400-donor cohort. The ex vivo response was dominated by HLA-C-restricted CMV-specific TCR beta clonotypes, which also provided the single most frequent clonotype in two of eight donors.

Sequencing took place on an Illumina HiSeq 1500. TCRdb reworked the public reads: Q25 trimming with fastp, MiXCR clone assembly, productive beta chains retained. Entries are consolidated by CDR3 protein sequence, retaining the most common genes and DNA. This sample has roughly 600,000 distinct CDR3 sequences in its table, and 20% to 30% of those were observed once. The biggest ten clones account for roughly 8% of the sample. With regard to this clonotype: The specificity of this receptor is unknown. At one of its ends the junction is not consistent with the germline gene, which may arise from a read error.

The germline V gene specifies SGHTA as CDR1 and FQGTGA as CDR2. The CDR3, from cysteine to phenylalanine, totals 17 residues. Only the CDR3 portion is preserved as DNA: 51 bases, with reading frame beginning at the first base. This chain is built from TRBV7-3 and TRBJ2-1, with 10 middle bases fitting TRBD2. The receptor was isolated from a human donor in good health (CMV status not recorded). Some clones in this sample may be carry-over from other donors' samples. The sequencing input was CD8+ T cells from PBMCs. The DNA reads as follows: TGTGTCAGCAGCCCAACAAGCGGGGGGGCCATTGACAATGAGCAGTTCTTC. The resulting protein is CVSSPTSGGAIDNEQFF.